What follows describes a single T cell receptor beta chain. Antigen specificity is unknown. Each sample gave at least 6 million isolated PBMCs. Extracted total RNA amounted to at least 5.5 micrograms for each sample. Using a J-beta primer mix together with a sample-barcoded 5' primer, a second PCR was run for about 6 to 12 cycles. In TCRdb, the 5' RACE reads were re-called with MiXCR into one record per CDR3 protein. The sample lists under 2 million distinct CDR3 sequences, about 31% occurring once. The ends were cut back, 3 bases at V and 5 bases at J, with 11 bases in the middle. Germline V CDR1 and CDR2: SEHNR, FQNEAQ (reference sequence). The CDR3 totals 13 residues. This sample is part of a study of blood T cells in healthy people across ages. Regarding the study as a whole: TCR beta diversity per million T cells fell roughly linearly with age. Compared with aged donors, long-lived donors showed fewer expanded clones, suggesting selection.

The receptor comes from a woman aged 25 to 39 in good health. The sample consisted of blood. The V gene is TRBV7-9, the J gene TRBJ2-7; perhaps TRBD1 as D (6 bases). This CDR3 is CASSLLTGHEQYF. The CDR3 DNA reads TGTGCCAGCAGCTTGCTGACAGGTCACGAGCAGTACTTC.